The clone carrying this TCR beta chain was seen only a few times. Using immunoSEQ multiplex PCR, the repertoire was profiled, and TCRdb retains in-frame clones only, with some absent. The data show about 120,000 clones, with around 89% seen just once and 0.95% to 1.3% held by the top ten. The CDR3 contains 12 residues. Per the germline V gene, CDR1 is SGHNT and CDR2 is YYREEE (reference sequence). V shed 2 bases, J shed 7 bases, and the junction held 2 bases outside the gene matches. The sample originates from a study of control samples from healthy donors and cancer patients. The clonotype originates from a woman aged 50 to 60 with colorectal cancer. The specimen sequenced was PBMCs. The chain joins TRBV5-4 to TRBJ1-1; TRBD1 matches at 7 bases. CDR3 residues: CASSFGQVEAFF. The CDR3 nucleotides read TGTGCCAGCAGCTTCGGACAGGTTGAAGCTTTCTTT.